This T cell receptor beta chain is from a study of Tregs in tolerant kidney transplant recipients. Study-wide findings and caveats: Tolerant patients' donor-specific Tregs expanded beyond overall Tregs, suggesting antigen-driven growth.

Germline assignment: CDR1 ENHRY and CDR2 SYGVKD. Trimming stripped 4 bases from V and 0 bases from J, with 7 bases between. CDR3 length: 14 amino acids. The table came from immunoSEQ multiplex PCR; TCRdb's copy has only in-frame clones and leaves some out. This table has about 100,000 clones, roughly 93% appearing once. The nonmyeloablative bone marrow transplants came from related graft donors, with transient mixed chimerism. Thawed PBMCs were FACS-sorted into unstimulated CD4+CD25+CD127- regulatory T cells, CD4+CD25- non-regulatory cells, CD4 and CD8 cells. As to this clone: Its target is not known.

Sequencing was performed on CD4+ T cells from blood (PBMCs), taken 12 months after the transplant. This chain links TRBV10-3 with TRBJ2-1; TRBD1 might be the D (5 bases). This receptor was obtained from a human patient who received a combined kidney and bone marrow transplant. Some T cells may have originated in the graft donor. CDR3 amino acids: CAISVRVSYNEQFF. CDR3 DNA: TGTGCCATCAGTGTCAGGGTCTCCTACAATGAGCAGTTCTTC.